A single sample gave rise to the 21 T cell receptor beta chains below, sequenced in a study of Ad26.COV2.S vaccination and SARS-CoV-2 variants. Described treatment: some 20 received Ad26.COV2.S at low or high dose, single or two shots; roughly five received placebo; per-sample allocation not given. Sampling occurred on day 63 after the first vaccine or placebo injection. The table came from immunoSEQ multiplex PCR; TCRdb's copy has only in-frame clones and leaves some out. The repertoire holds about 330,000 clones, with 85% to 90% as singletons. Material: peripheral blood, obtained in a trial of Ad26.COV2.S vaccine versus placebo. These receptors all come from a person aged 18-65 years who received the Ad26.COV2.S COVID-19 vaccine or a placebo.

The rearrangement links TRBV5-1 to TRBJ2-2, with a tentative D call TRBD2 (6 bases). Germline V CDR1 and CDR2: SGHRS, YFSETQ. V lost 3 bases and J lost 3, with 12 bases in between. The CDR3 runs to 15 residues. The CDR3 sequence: CASSSGDGYTGELFF. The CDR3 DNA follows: TGCGCCAGCAGCTCGGGGGATGGCTACACCGGGGAGCTGTTTTTT.

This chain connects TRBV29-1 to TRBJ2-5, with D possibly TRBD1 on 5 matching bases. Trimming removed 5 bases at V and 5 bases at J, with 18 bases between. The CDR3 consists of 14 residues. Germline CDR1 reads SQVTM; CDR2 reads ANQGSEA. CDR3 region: CSVLPTGALETQYF. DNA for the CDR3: TGCAGCGTTCTCCCGACTGGGGCATTGGAGACCCAGTACTTC.

CDR3: CASSIQGGSGYGYTF. CDR3 nucleotide sequence: TGTGCCAGCAGCATACAGGGGGGTAGCGGCTATGGCTACACCTTC. The chain employs TRBV7-9 and TRBJ1-2, with TRBD1 matching over 8 bases. The J segment lost 4 bases and the V segment lost 5 bases, leaving 9 bases of the junction unmatched. From germline, CDR1 is SEHNR and CDR2 FQNEAQ (reference sequence). CDR3 length equals 15 residues.

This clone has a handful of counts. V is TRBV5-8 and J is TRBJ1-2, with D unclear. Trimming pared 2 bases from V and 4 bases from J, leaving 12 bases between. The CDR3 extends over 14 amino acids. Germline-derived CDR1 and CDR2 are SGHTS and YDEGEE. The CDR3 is CASSLAEGVYGYTF. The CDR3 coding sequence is TGTGCCAGCAGCTTAGCCGAGGGAGTCTATGGCTACACCTTC.

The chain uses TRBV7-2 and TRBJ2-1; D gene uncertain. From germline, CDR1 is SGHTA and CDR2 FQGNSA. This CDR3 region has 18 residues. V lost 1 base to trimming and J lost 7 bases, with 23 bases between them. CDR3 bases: TGTGCCAGCAGCTTAGTCCAGACCCGCTACACAATACGGAATGAGCAGTTCTTC. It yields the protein CASSLVQTRYTIRNEQFF. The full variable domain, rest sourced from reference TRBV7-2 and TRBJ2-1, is GAGVSQSPSNKVTEKGKDVELRCDPISGHTALYWYRQSLGQGLEFLIYFQGNSAPDKSGLPSDRFSAERTGGSVSTLTIQRTQQEDSAVYLCASSLVQTRYTIRNEQFFGPGTRLTVL.

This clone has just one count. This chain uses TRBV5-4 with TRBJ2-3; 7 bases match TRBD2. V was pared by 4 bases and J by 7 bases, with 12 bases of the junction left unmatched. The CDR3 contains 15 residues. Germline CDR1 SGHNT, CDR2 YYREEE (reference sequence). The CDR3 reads CASSNLGLVGNTQYF. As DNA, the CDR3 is TGTGCCAGCAGCAACCTCGGACTAGTAGGAAATACGCAGTATTTT.

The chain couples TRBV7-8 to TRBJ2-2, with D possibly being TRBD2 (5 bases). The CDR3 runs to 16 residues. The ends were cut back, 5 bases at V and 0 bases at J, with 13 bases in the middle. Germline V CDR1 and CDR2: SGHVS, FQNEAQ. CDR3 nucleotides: TGTGCCAGCAGCAGCTGGGAGACCCCGAACACCGGGGAGCTGTTTTTT. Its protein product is CASSSWETPNTGELFF.

The CDR3 DNA reads as TGTTCGCGCGGGGACTATGGCTACACCTTC. Protein: CSRGDYGYTF. This chain uses TRBV2 with TRBJ1-2; D gene uncertain. Germline V lookup: CDR1 SNHLY, CDR2 FYNNEI. The CDR3 covers 10 residues.

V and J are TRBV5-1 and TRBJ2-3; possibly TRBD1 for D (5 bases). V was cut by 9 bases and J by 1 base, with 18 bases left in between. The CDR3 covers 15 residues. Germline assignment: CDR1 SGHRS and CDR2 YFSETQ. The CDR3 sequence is CATMLDTQRTDTQYF. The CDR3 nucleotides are TGCGCCACCATGCTGGACACACAGCGCACAGATACGCAGTATTTT.

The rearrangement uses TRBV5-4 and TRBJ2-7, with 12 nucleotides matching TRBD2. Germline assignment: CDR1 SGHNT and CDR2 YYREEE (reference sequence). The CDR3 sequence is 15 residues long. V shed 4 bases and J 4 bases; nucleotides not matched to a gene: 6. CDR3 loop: CASSPASGGAYEQYF. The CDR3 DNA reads TGTGCCAGCAGCCCAGCTAGCGGGGGGGCTTACGAGCAGTACTTC.

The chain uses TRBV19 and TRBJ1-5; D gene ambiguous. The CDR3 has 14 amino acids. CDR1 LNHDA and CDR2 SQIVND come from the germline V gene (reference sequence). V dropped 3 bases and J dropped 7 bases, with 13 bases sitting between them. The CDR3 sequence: CASSIPGLGQPQHF. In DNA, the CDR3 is TGTGCCAGTAGTATTCCTGGCTTAGGCCAGCCCCAGCATTTT.

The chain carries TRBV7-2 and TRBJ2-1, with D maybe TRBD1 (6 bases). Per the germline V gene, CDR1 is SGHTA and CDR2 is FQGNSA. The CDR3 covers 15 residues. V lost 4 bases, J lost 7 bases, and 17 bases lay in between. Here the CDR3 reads CASSSPDSLGNEQFF. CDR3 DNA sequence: TGTGCCAGCAGCTCCCCGGACAGCCTAGGGAATGAGCAGTTCTTC.

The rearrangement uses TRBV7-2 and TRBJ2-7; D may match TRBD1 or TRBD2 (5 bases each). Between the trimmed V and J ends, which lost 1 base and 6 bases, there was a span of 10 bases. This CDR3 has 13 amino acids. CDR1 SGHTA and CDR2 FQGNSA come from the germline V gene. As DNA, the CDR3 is TGTGCCAGCAGCTTAGTATGGGGGTCCGAGCAGTACGTC. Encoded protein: CASSLVWGSEQYV.

In nucleotides, the CDR3 is TGTGCCAGTAGTCCGATACAGGGGAGCTCCTACAATGAGCAGTTCTTC. Its translation: CASSPIQGSSYNEQFF. The rearrangement uses TRBV19 and TRBJ2-1; 7 positions agree with TRBD1. V was clipped by 5 bases and J by 0 bases; unmatched bases: 7. CDR3 length: 16 amino acids. CDR1 LNHDA and CDR2 SQIVND come from the germline V gene (reference sequence).

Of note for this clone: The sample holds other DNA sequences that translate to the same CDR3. In DNA form, the CDR3 reads TGTGCCAGCAGTTGGACAGGACTTAACACTGAAGCTTTCTTT. It specifies CASSWTGLNTEAFF. The chain links TRBV27 to TRBJ1-1, with 7 positions matching TRBD1. CDR1 and CDR2 from the germline V gene are MNHEY and SMNVEV (reference sequence). CDR3 length: 14 amino acids. V was clipped by 4 bases and J by 2 bases; unmatched bases: 4.

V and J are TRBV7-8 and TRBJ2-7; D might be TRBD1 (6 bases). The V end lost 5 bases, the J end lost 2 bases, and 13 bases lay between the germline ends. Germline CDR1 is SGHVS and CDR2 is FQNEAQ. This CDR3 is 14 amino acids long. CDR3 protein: CASSRDRPAYEQYF. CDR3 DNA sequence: TGTGCCAGCAGCCGAGACAGGCCAGCCTACGAGCAGTACTTC. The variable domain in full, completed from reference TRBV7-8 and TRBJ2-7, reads GAGVSQSPRYKVAKRGQDVALRCDPISGHVSLFWYQQALGQGPEFLTYFQNEAQLDKSGLPSDRFFAERPEGSVSTLKIQRTQQEDSAVYLCASSRDRPAYEQYFGPGTRLTVT.

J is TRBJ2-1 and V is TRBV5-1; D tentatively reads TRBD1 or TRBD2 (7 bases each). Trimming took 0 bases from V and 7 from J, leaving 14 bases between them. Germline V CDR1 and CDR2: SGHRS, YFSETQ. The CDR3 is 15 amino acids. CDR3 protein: CASSLAQGRVNEQFF. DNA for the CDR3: TGCGCCAGCAGCTTGGCACAGGGGAGGGTGAATGAGCAGTTCTTC.

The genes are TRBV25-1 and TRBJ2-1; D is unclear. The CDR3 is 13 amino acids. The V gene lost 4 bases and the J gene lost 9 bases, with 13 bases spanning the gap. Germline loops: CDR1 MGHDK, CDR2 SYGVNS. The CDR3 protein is CASSGVRAGEQFF. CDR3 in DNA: TGTGCCAGCAGTGGTGTAAGGGCTGGTGAGCAGTTCTTC.

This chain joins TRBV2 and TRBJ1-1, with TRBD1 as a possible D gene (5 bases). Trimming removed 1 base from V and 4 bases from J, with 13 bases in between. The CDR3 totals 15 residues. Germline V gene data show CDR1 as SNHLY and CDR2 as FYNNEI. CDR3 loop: CASSEGRGWGTEAFF. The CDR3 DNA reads TGTGCCAGCAGTGAAGGGAGGGGCTGGGGCACTGAAGCTTTCTTT.

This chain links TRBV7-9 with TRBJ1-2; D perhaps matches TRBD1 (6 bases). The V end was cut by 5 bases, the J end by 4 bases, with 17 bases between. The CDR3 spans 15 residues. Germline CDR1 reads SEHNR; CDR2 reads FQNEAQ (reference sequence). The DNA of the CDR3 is TGTGCCAGCAGCCCCCCGGGACACATAACCTATGGCTACACCTTC. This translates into CASSPPGHITYGYTF.

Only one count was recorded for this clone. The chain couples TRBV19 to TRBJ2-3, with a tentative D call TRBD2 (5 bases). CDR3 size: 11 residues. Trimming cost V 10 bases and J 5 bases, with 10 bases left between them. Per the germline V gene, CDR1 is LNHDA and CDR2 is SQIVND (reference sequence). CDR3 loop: CAIGTRDTQYF. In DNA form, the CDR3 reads TGTGCCATCGGAACTAGAGATACGCAGTATTTT.